This T cell receptor beta chain was recorded in a study of blood T cell repertoires in COVID-19 (dated by TCRdb to 2019 to 2021). With regard to the full study: Collaborator samples came from the United States, Italy and Spain and covered acute and convalescent phases of COVID-19. Deeply sampled blood TCRbeta repertoires from subjects exposed to, actively infected with, or recovered from COVID-19 were included in the dataset. The samples were drawn from the first 160 participants of the ongoing ImmuneRACE study and from 950 to 1,500 subjects provided by 6 global collaborators. The repertoires were released in a freely available public database intended as a resource for research on the immune response to SARS-CoV-2. The material from the prospective study consisted of cDNA or gDNA derived from T cells, B-cell-depleted T cells, or PBMCs. Where available, HLA class I and class II types were taken from metadata supplied by the sample provider and were not determined by assay-based typing. The sample metadata nearly always contained a de-identified subject ID, COVID-19 status, age in years and sex.

The immunoSEQ Assay, a bias-controlled multiplex PCR, was used to amplify TCRbeta CDR3 regions from genomic DNA. The authors' analysis ran thus. The number of nucleated cells in each sample was estimated from the amplification of reference gene primers within the assay. Sequence reads were collapsed and filtered to measure the absolute abundance of every unique TCRbeta CDR3 rearrangement. Productive Simpson clonality was computed per sample as the square root of Simpson's diversity index over productive rearrangements. The clones in this table, taken by TCRdb from immuneACCESS, are in-frame only. Not every clone is retained; where verified, under half of the shortfall comes from an unresolved V gene, and the cause of the rest is unknown. Clone size and V and J calls were adopted from that table, with D and trimming inferred from the DNA. This sample holds a few hundred thousand clones; around 83% were observed only once. Together, the top ten hold less than 5.5% of the sample.

The research as a whole found: How much clinical and demographic metadata was included differed by source and by participant, and the metadata was provided uncurated.

V is cut back by 4 bases and J by 6 bases, with 6 bases in the junction unmatched. The CDR3 measures 13 amino acids from cysteine to phenylalanine. Left in the record is the CDR3 DNA by itself, 39 bases read in frame from the first base. CDR1 and CDR2, per the germline V gene (reference sequence), are GTSNPN and SVGIG. A word on this clone: Its target antigen remains unknown. No qualities accompany the bases; no much larger clone lies one base away.

Participants in the prospective study were enrolled through a virtual design, were aged about 18 to 90 years, and lived in fewer than 30 United States geographic areas. In the prospective study, participants were assigned to cohorts based on the clinical history participants reported in a screening survey and a study questionnaire. A participant counted as exposed if, within 2 weeks of entering the study, that participant had been in contact with someone who had a PCR-confirmed or clinician-diagnosed COVID-19 case. Each participant in the prospective study had whole blood, serum and a nasopharyngeal or oropharyngeal swab collected by mobile phlebotomists. Additional blood draws and questionnaires over an approximately two-month period could optionally be provided by prospective study participants. Before DNA extraction, blood samples from the prospective study were shipped at room temperature or frozen.

The receptor's source is a man aged 35-49 years who had been exposed to COVID-19. Sequenced: PBMCs or T cells enriched from blood (not recorded which). The sequence links TRBV30 to TRBJ2-1; TRBD2 lines up with 7 middle nucleotides. The CDR3 region: CAWNSQRGNEQFF. In nucleotides, the sequence is TGTGCCTGGAACTCACAGCGGGGCAATGAGCAGTTCTTC.